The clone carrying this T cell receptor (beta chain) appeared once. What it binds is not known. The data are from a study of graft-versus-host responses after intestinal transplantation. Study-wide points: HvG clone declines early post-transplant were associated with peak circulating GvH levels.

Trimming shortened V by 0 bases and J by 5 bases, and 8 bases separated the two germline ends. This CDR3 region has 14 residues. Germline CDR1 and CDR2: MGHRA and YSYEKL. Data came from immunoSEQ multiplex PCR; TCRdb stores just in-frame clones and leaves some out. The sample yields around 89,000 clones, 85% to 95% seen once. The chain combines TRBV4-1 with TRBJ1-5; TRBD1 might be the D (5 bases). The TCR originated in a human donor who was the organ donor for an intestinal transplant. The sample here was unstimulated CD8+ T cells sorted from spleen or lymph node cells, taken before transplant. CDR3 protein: CASSQDQGDQPQHF. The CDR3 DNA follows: TGCGCCAGCAGCCAAGATCAGGGCGATCAGCCCCAGCATTTT.